This T cell receptor beta chain was found in a study of OX40 agonist ivuxolimab in advanced cancers. Study-wide context: Administration of intravenous ivuxolimab to patients occurred every 2 weeks at 0.01 to 10 mg/kg.

The count of this clone is one. What it binds is not known. V lost 9 bases and J lost 0, with 6 bases in between. This CDR3 has 12 residues. Germline CDR1 MNHEY, CDR2 SVGAGI. Sequencing used immunoSEQ multiplex PCR; TCRdb keeps in-frame clones, though not all of them. The sample holds about 62,000 clones, 88% seen once. The study, taken as a whole, reports: Low normalized T-cell clonal expansion was also seen in some nonresponders. In the 0.1 to 3.0 mg/kg range, CD4+ and CD8+ blood T cells had expanded clonally by week 6.

The receptor was derived from an adult with an advanced solid tumor such as melanoma, head and neck, liver or kidney cancer. V usage is TRBV6-5 and J usage is TRBJ1-3, with D possibly matching TRBD1 (6 bases). The sample here was CD4+ or CD8+ T cells sorted from blood, taken in a trial of the OX40 agonist ivuxolimab. Here the CDR3 reads CARQGSGNTIYF. As DNA, the CDR3 is TGTGCCAGACAGGGCTCTGGAAACACCATATATTTT.